The 21 T cell receptor beta chains given below trace back to one sample, sequenced in a study of T cell responses to AZD1222 COVID-19 vaccine. The repertoire was sequenced with immunoSEQ multiplex PCR; TCRdb's copy has only in-frame clones and lacks some. The sample contains 150,000 or so clones, roughly 90% of which appear only once. The sample consisted of peripheral blood, taken on day 0 of AZD1222 vaccination. These receptors came from an adult in good health.

The chain carries TRBV10-3 and TRBJ1-3; D is ambiguous. The CDR3 extends over 14 amino acids. Germline lookup yields CDR1 ENHRY and CDR2 SYGVKD. V lost 5 bases and J 0 bases, leaving 8 bases between the germline ends. Here the CDR3 reads CAISSVDSGNTIYF. CDR3 nucleotide sequence: TGTGCCATCAGTTCAGTTGACTCTGGAAACACCATATATTTT.

This sequence joins TRBV9 and TRBJ2-1; D call uncertain. The germline gives CDR1 SGDLS, CDR2 YYNGEE. There are 14 residues in the CDR3. Trimming cost V 2 bases and J 0 bases, with 6 bases left between them. The CDR3 nucleotides read TGTGCCAGCAGCGTTAGCAGCTCCTACAATGAGCAGTTCTTC. It is translated as CASSVSSSYNEQFF.

The chain carries TRBV5-1 and TRBJ1-1, with a tentative D call TRBD1 (6 bases). The ends were cut back, 1 base at V and 3 bases at J, with 13 bases in the middle. Germline loops: CDR1 SGHRS, CDR2 YFSETQ. The CDR3 is made up of 15 amino acids. The CDR3 bases are TGCGCCAGCAGCTTGACAGGGAAAGGGGACACTGAAGCTTTCTTT. It translates to CASSLTGKGDTEAFF.

This clone was recorded only once. V usage is TRBV24-1 and J usage is TRBJ1-2, with D unclear. The V end lost 4 bases, the J end lost 3 bases, and 8 bases lay between the germline ends. From germline, CDR1 is KGHDR and CDR2 SFDVKD. The CDR3 length is 13 residues. The CDR3 loop is CATSEQTYYGYTF. The CDR3 region has the DNA TGTGCCACCAGTGAGCAGACTTACTATGGCTACACCTTC.

J is TRBJ2-5 and V is TRBV7-3; 7 bases align to TRBD2. Germline CDR1 and CDR2: SGHTA and FQGTGA. CDR3 length: 16 residues. V shed 2 bases, J shed 4 bases, and the junction held 10 bases outside the gene matches. The CDR3 is CASSLGGTKARETQYF. Written as DNA, the CDR3 is TGTGCCAGCAGCTTAGGAGGGACTAAAGCGCGAGAGACCCAGTACTTC.

This clone appeared once. The V and J genes are TRBV27 and TRBJ2-1, with 8 nucleotides matching TRBD1. This CDR3 comprises 14 residues. From germline, CDR1 is MNHEY and CDR2 SMNVEV (reference sequence). Trimming removed 5 bases from V and 9 bases from J; junction bases left unmatched: 9. The CDR3 is CASSPGQGIGEQFF. The CDR3 nucleotides are TGTGCCAGCAGTCCCGGACAGGGTATCGGTGAGCAGTTCTTC.

This clone appeared a single time. The chain recombines TRBV7-9 with TRBJ1-3; 8 nucleotides match TRBD1. Germline V gives CDR1 SEHNR, CDR2 FQNEAQ (reference sequence). This CDR3 region has 17 residues. Trimming at V came to 5 bases and at J to 0 bases, leaving 9 bases not matched to a gene. The CDR3 sequence: CASSLGTGSTSGNTIYF. The CDR3 DNA reads TGTGCCAGCAGCCTAGGGACAGGATCCACCTCTGGAAACACCATATATTTT.

V is TRBV5-1 and J is TRBJ1-2; D may be TRBD1 (6 bases). This CDR3 spans 16 amino acids. Germline lookup yields CDR1 SGHRS and CDR2 YFSETQ. V lost 3 bases to trimming and J lost 6 bases, with 21 bases between them. As DNA, the CDR3 is TGCGCCAGCAGCTCCGAACCAAACATGTGGACAGATGGCTACACCTTC. Protein sequence: CASSSEPNMWTDGYTF.

The genes are TRBV3-1 (or the pseudogene TRBV3-2) and TRBJ1-5, with D perhaps TRBD1 (5 bases). This CDR3 region has 16 residues. Trimming took 2 bases from V and 3 from J, leaving 14 bases between them. CDR1 and CDR2 from the germline V gene are LGHDT and YNNKEL (reference sequence). CDR3 sequence (DNA): TGTGCCAGCAGCCAAAGTCAAGGGGCACTCAATCAGCCCCAGCATTTT. The encoded protein is CASSQSQGALNQPQHF.

The chain employs TRBV18 and TRBJ2-2; a possible D gene is TRBD1 (6 bases). The length of the CDR3 is 13 residues. The V gene's germline CDR1 is KGHSH and CDR2 LQKENI. Trimming cost V 5 bases and J 5 bases, with 9 bases left between them. This CDR3 reads CASSTTGTGELFF. DNA for the CDR3: TGTGCCAGCTCAACTACAGGGACCGGGGAGCTGTTTTTT. Filled out from reference TRBV18 and TRBJ2-2, the complete variable domain reads NAGVMQNPRHLVRRRGQEARLRCSPMKGHSHVYWYRQLPEEGLKFMVYLQKENIIDESGMPKERFSAEFPKEGPSILRIQQVVRGDSAAYFCASSTTGTGELFFGEGSRLTVL.

The V and J genes are TRBV19 and TRBJ2-1, with TRBD2 matching 7 bases. This CDR3 region has 14 residues. Germline trimming cut 8 bases from V and 7 bases from J; bases unmatched to any gene: 11. CDR1 LNHDA and CDR2 SQIVND come from the germline V gene (reference sequence). The CDR3 region has the DNA TGTGCCAGTCGACCTATGACAGCGGGGAATGAGCAGTTCTTC. Its protein product is CASRPMTAGNEQFF.

The chain is built from TRBV2 and TRBJ1-1; D gene unclear. The CDR3 is made up of 11 amino acids. The germline gives CDR1 SNHLY, CDR2 FYNNEI. V lost 6 bases and J lost 7, with 9 bases in between. CDR3 nucleotide sequence: TGTGCCAGCAGACCCGTCGGTGAAGCTTTCTTT. Protein sequence: CASRPVGEAFF.

This clone has just one count. The genes are TRBV30 and TRBJ2-7, with D unclear. The V end lost 1 base, the J end lost 4 bases, and 8 bases lay between the germline ends. Looked up from germline, CDR1 is GTSNPN and CDR2 is SVGIG (reference sequence). The CDR3 has 12 residues. CDR3 loop: CAWSEGFYEQYF. The CDR3 DNA is TGTGCCTGGAGTGAGGGTTTTTACGAGCAGTACTTC.

The rearrangement joins TRBV19 to TRBJ1-4, with a weak D call TRBD1 (5 bases). The germline V gene has CDR1 LNHDA and CDR2 SQIVND (reference sequence). The CDR3 length is 14 residues. With 8 bases removed from V and 8 bases from J, the gap between germline ends came to 18 bases. This CDR3 reads CASDPGGLQEKLFF. CDR3 nucleotides: TGTGCCAGTGATCCCGGGGGTTTACAGGAAAAACTGTTTTTT.

This clone was counted between two and nine times. At one boundary the junction diverges from the germline segment, which might be a read error. V gene TRBV11-1 combines with J gene TRBJ2-2; no definite D call. The CDR3 loop spans 13 amino acids. CDR1 is SGHAT, CDR2 FQDESV, per germline (reference sequence). The CDR3: CASTPGLGGELFF. The CDR3 nucleotides read TGTGCCAGCACCCCGGGCTTGGGTGGGGAACTGTTTTTT.

V usage is TRBV7-3 and J usage is TRBJ1-1; 8 nucleotides line up with TRBD1. Germline V CDR1 and CDR2: SGHTA, FQGTGA. CDR3 length equals 15 residues. Trimming took 3 bases from V and 2 from J; bases not matched to a gene: 5. CDR3 sequence reads: CASSLAGTGNTEAFF. Here the CDR3 DNA reads TGTGCCAGCAGCTTGGCCGGGACAGGAAACACTGAAGCTTTCTTT.

This clone was observed a few times. This rearrangement joins TRBV18 to TRBJ1-2, with 8 bases lining up with TRBD1. V was clipped by 3 bases and J by 5 bases; unmatched bases: 14. The length of the CDR3 is 17 residues. Germline values: CDR1 KGHSH, CDR2 LQKENI. Written as DNA, the CDR3 is TGTGCCAGCTCACCCCCCGCCCTGGACAGGGCTGGATATGGCTACACCTTC. Translation gives CASSPPALDRAGYGYTF.

CDR3 DNA: TGTGCCAGCAGTTACTCGATGGGCAGGGGTGGCTATGGCTACACCTTC. Translation gives CASSYSMGRGGYGYTF. The genes are TRBV6-5 and TRBJ1-2; the D gene is possibly TRBD1 (6 bases). This CDR3 contains 16 residues. Germline CDR1 MNHEY, CDR2 SVGAGI. Trimming took off 0 bases at V and 4 bases at J, with 15 bases between the two ends.

The chain is built from TRBV2 and TRBJ2-1, with D unclear. The CDR3 extends over 14 amino acids. V lost 8 bases and J 0 bases, leaving 11 bases between the germline ends. Germline V gene sequence: CDR1 SNHLY, CDR2 FYNNEI. CDR3 sequence: CASLMDRSYNEQFF. The CDR3 coding sequence is TGTGCCAGCCTCATGGACCGCTCCTACAATGAGCAGTTCTTC.

The chain couples TRBV19 to TRBJ2-7, with D perhaps TRBD1 or TRBD2 (5 bases each). V was clipped by 3 bases and J by 3 bases, with 15 bases between them. Per germline, CDR1 LNHDA and CDR2 SQIVND (reference sequence). CDR3 length: 15 amino acids. CDR3 DNA: TGTGCCAGTAGTATTCAACCGGGGCGACACTACGAGCAGTACTTC. This gives the protein CASSIQPGRHYEQYF.

The chain has TRBV28 and TRBJ2-5; D gene unclear. CDR3 size: 15 residues. From germline, CDR1 is MDHEN and CDR2 SYDVKM. The V and J ends lost 2 bases and 5 bases respectively, with 15 bases between them. The CDR3 DNA is TGTGCCAGCAGTTTAGGCCGGCGAGAGTTGGAGACCCAGTACTTC. As protein: CASSLGRRELETQYF.